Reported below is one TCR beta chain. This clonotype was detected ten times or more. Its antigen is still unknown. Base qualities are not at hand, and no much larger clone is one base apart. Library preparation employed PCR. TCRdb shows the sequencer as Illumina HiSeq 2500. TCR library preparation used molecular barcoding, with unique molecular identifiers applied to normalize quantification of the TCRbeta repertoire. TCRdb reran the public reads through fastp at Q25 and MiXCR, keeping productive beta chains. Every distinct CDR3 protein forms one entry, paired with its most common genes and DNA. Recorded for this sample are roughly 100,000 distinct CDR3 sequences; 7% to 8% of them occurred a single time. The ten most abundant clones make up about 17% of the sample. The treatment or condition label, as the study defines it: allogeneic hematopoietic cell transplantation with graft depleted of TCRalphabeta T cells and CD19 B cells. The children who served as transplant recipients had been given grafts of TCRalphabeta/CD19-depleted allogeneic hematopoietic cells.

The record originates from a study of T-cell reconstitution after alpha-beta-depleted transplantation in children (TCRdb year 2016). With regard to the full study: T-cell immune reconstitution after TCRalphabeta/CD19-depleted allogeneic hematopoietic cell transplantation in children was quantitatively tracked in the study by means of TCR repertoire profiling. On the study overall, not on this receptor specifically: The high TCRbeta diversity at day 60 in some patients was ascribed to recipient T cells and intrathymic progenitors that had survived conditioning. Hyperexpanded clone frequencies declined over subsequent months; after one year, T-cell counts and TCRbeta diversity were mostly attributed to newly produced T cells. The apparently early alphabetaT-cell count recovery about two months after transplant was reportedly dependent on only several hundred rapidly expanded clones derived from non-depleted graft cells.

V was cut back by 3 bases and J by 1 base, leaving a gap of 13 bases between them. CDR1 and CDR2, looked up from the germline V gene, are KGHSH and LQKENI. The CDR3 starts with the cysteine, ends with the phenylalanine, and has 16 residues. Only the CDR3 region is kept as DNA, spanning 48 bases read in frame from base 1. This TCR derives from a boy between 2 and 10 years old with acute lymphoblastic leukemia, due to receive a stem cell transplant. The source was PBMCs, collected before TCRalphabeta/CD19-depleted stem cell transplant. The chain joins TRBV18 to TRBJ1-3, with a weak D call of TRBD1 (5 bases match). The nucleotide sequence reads TGTGCCAGCTCACCCCCGGGGACCCTGTCTGGAAACACCATATATTTT. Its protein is CASSPPGTLSGNTIYF.